The present T cell receptor (beta chain) was sequenced within a study of cytomegalovirus exposure and HLA in healthy donors. Across the study: The Caucasian-associated ancestry cluster contained about 80% of the roughly 390 genotyped donors.

Study results and limitations: Most likely, a cluster of highly shared sequence variants arose as a sequencing artifact. Accurate prediction of HLA-A and HLA-B alleles (for most subjects) was reportedly achieved from TCR beta sequences.

A remark on this clone: What it binds is unknown.

Per the germline V gene, CDR1 is LNHDA and CDR2 is SQIVND (reference sequence). This CDR3 spans 14 amino acids. Trimming cost V 6 bases and J 4 bases; bases outside gene matches: 7. PCR involved 60 Vbeta and 13 Jbeta primers. The table came from immunoSEQ multiplex PCR; TCRdb's copy has only in-frame clones and leaves some out. Its table lists around 200,000 clones. The genes are TRBV19 and TRBJ1-1; 8 nucleotides match TRBD1. Sequenced input: PBMCs. The origin of this receptor is a woman in her thirties in good health and CMV-seropositive. The CDR3 bases are TGTGCCAGTAGCCCCGGACAGGGTAGCACTGAAGCTTTCTTT. As protein: CASSPGQGSTEAFF.